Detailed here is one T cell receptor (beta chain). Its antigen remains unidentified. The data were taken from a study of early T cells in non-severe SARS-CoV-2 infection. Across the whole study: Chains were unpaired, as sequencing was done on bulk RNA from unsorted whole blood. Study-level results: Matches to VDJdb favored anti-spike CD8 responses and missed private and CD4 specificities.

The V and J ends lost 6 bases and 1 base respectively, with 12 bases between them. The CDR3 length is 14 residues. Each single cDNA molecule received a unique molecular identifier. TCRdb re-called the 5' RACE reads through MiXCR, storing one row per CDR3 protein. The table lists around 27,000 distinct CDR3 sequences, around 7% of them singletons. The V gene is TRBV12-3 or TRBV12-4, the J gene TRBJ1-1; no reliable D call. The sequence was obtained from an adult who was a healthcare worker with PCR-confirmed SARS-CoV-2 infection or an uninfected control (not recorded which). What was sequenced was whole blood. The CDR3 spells CASRQYLKNTEAFF. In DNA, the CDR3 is TGTGCCAGCAGGCAGTACTTGAAGAACACTGAAGCTTTCTTT.